Below, 3 T cell receptor beta chains from the same sample are listed, as sequenced in a study of OX40 agonist ivuxolimab in advanced cancers. Clones were read by immunoSEQ multiplex PCR, and TCRdb kept only the in-frame ones, dropping some. The sample contains 55,000 to 65,000 clones, around 89% of which appear only once. Sequences were derived from CD4+ or CD8+ T cells sorted from blood, sampled in a trial of the OX40 agonist ivuxolimab. Receptors originate from an adult with an advanced solid tumor such as melanoma, head and neck, liver or kidney cancer.

The chain carries TRBV5-6 and TRBJ2-6; 10 bases align to TRBD2. Germline CDR1 and CDR2: SGHDT and YYEEEE. V shed 4 bases and J 0 bases; nucleotides not matched to a gene: 7. The CDR3 runs to 18 residues. The CDR3 DNA reads as TGTGCCAGCAGCGAGCTAGCGGGGGTCTTCTCTGGGGCCAACGTCCTGACTTTC. This translates into CASSELAGVFSGANVLTF.

V is TRBV7-9 and J is TRBJ1-6; possible D gene TRBD1, 6 bases. The CDR3 extends over 15 amino acids. Germline values: CDR1 SEHNR, CDR2 FQNEAQ (reference sequence). Trimming stripped 1 base from V and 9 bases from J, with 13 bases between. The CDR3 sequence is CASSLVQGWSSPLHF. CDR3 nucleotide sequence: TGTGCCAGCAGCTTAGTACAGGGATGGAGTTCACCCCTCCACTTT. Full variable domain (missing parts from reference TRBV7-9 and TRBJ1-6): DTGVSQNPRHKITKRGQNVTFRCDPISEHNRLYWYRQTLGQGPEFLTYFQNEAQLEKSRLLSDRFSAERPKGSFSTLEIQRTEQGDSAMYLCASSLVQGWSSPLHFGNGTRLTVT.

The chain employs TRBV19 and TRBJ1-5; D remains unclear. The CDR3 has 17 residues. The germline V gene encodes CDR1 LNHDA and CDR2 SQIVND (reference sequence). Trimming took off 3 bases at V and 3 bases at J, with 18 bases between the two ends. CDR3 sequence: CASSMMAAESFNQPQHF. In DNA form, the CDR3 reads TGTGCCAGTAGTATGATGGCAGCCGAATCGTTCAATCAGCCCCAGCATTTT.